The 14 T cell receptor beta chains in this list originate from one sample, sequenced in a study of metastatic and nonmetastatic thyroid tumors. There were no patients who had received any treatment before thyroid surgery. TCRdb reprocessed the PCR reads using MiXCR. The profile shows tens of thousands of clones, around 20% of them singletons. The sequenced sample was blood. These receptors were collected from a female donor with papillary thyroid cancer or a benign thyroid nodule (not recorded which). Some clones in this sample may be carry-over from other donors' samples.

This clone was observed a single time. The germline gene is not matched at one end of the junction; a read error may be the cause. This chain uses TRBV20-1 with TRBJ1-2, with D tentatively TRBD1 (5 bases). Germline V gene sequence: CDR1 DFQATT, CDR2 SNEGSKA (reference sequence). The CDR3 has 12 residues. This CDR3 reads CGAEGFPYGYTF. As DNA, the CDR3 is TGCGGTGCGGAGGGGTTTCCTTATGGCTACACCTTC.

This clone was recorded many times. This chain joins TRBV20-1 and TRBJ2-7; TRBD2 matches 9 bases. The junction had 11 bases not matched to a gene; V was cut back by 1 base and J by 4 bases. The CDR3 sequence is 16 residues long. CDR1 and CDR2 (germline): DFQATT, SNEGSKA (reference sequence). The CDR3 protein is CSARGGYVTSGYEQYF. CDR3 nucleotides: TGCAGTGCTAGAGGGGGCTATGTAACTAGCGGGTACGAGCAGTACTTC.

J is TRBJ2-7 and V is TRBV6-5, with a weak D call TRBD2 (5 bases). The CDR3 sequence is 18 residues long. Trimming shortened V by 6 bases and J by 0 bases, and 24 bases separated the two germline ends. Per germline, CDR1 MNHEY and CDR2 SVGAGI. For the CDR3, the DNA is TGTGCCAGCAGCCCAACCCTTTTCGACACTAGGATCTCCTACGAGCAGTACTTC. This gives the protein CASSPTLFDTRISYEQYF.

This clone occurred a few times. The chain joins TRBV28 to TRBJ2-7, with 9 positions matching TRBD1. Unmatched junction bases numbered 7, after V lost 6 bases and J lost 4 bases. The germline V gene encodes CDR1 MDHEN and CDR2 SYDVKM. The CDR3 spans 14 residues. The CDR3 DNA reads as TGTGCCAGCAGAGCCGGGACAGGGACATACGAGCAGTACTTC. Protein: CASRAGTGTYEQYF.

This clone was seen many times. The V and J genes are TRBV6-4 and TRBJ2-3, with 9 bases lining up with TRBD2. This CDR3 region has 15 residues. Germline V lookup: CDR1 MRHNA, CDR2 SNTAGT. Unmatched junction bases numbered 6, after V lost 2 bases and J lost 6 bases. CDR3 region: CASSDPGTSRDTQYF. DNA for the CDR3: TGTGCCAGCAGTGACCCCGGGACTAGCAGGGATACGCAGTATTTT.

The table lists this clone with a few counts. V and J are TRBV29-1 and TRBJ2-3, with D hard to call. CDR3 length: 14 amino acids. Germline CDR1 reads SQVTM; CDR2 reads ANQGSEA. With 4 bases removed from V and 6 bases from J, the gap between germline ends came to 17 bases. The CDR3 spells CSVAATRSQDTQYF. DNA of the CDR3: TGCAGCGTTGCAGCGACCCGAAGTCAGGATACGCAGTATTTT.

At least ten counts were recorded for this clone. This rearrangement joins TRBV5-1 to TRBJ2-6; D assignment may be TRBD1 or TRBD2 (6 bases each). The CDR3 is made up of 16 amino acids. The germline V gene encodes CDR1 SGHRS and CDR2 YFSETQ. V was pared by 4 bases and J by 0 bases, with 11 bases between. The CDR3 DNA is TGCGCCAGCAGCGCGGGACACAACTCTGGGGCCAACGTCCTGACTTTC. This codes for CASSAGHNSGANVLTF.

Regarding this clone: A much larger clonotype is one base distant, so this may be a read error. J is TRBJ2-5 and V is TRBV20-1, with D uncertain. CDR1 is DFQATT, CDR2 SNEGSKA, per germline (reference sequence). CDR3 length: 14 residues. The CDR3 DNA follows: TGCAGTGCTAGAGATGGAACGGGCGGAGAGGCCCAGTACTTC. This sequence encodes CSARDGTGGEAQYF.

This clone was detected many times. Given a much more abundant clone one base away, this may be a read error. The rearrangement links TRBV12-3 or TRBV12-4 to TRBJ1-5, with TRBD1 matching over 7 bases. CDR3 length equals 13 residues. V lost 4 bases and J lost 5; bases outside the gene matches: 2. The CDR3 DNA is TGTGCCAGCAGTTGGGACAGTGATCAGCCCCAGCATTTT. Amino acids: CASSWDSDQPQHF.

This clone was detected a few times. The gene calls are TRBV6-1 and TRBJ2-7, with D possibly matching TRBD2 (5 bases). The CDR3 consists of 14 residues. Trimming shortened V by 6 bases and J by 3 bases, and 15 bases separated the two germline ends. CDR1 and CDR2 (germline): MNHNS, SASEGT. In DNA form, the CDR3 reads TGTGCCAGCAGGAGGGAACCTCGGAGCTACGAGCAGTACTTC. It yields the protein CASRREPRSYEQYF.

This clone appeared many times. This CDR3 reads CASSPPQSRPEAFF. CDR3 bases: TGTGCCAGCAGTCCCCCTCAGAGCAGGCCTGAAGCTTTCTTT. The chain couples TRBV6-1 to TRBJ1-1; D gene unclear. CDR1 and CDR2 (germline): MNHNS, SASEGT. The CDR3 totals 14 residues. Deletions cut 5 bases from V and 6 bases from J, with 16 bases between.

This clone has just a few counts. This may be a read error: a much more frequent sequence differs by one nucleotide. The J gene is TRBJ2-1, the V gene TRBV28; the match to TRBD1 covers 11 bases. This CDR3 is 17 amino acids long. V gave up 6 bases and J gave up 5 bases; unmatched junction bases: 12. Germline assignment: CDR1 MDHEN and CDR2 SYDVKM. CDR3 coding DNA: TGTGCCAGCAGCATCAACCCAGGGACAGGGGGAAACAATGAGCAGTTCTTC. Translating gives CASSINPGTGGNNEQFF.

At least ten counts were recorded for this clone. The CDR3 loop is CASSWGTGANSPLHF. CDR3 nucleotide sequence: TGTGCCAGCAGCTGGGGGACAGGGGCTAATTCACCCCTCCACTTT. The rearrangement joins TRBV7-9 to TRBJ1-6; 10 bases are shared with TRBD1. The CDR3 loop spans 15 amino acids. V gave up 4 bases and J gave up 6 bases; unmatched junction bases: 3. Germline CDR1 is SEHNR and CDR2 is FQNEAQ (reference sequence). The full variable domain, its missing parts supplied by reference TRBV7-9 and TRBJ1-6, is DTGVSQNPRHKITKRGQNVTFRCDPISEHNRLYWYRQTLGQGPEFLTYFQNEAQLEKSRLLSDRFSAERPKGSFSTLEIQRTEQGDSAMYLCASSWGTGANSPLHFGNGTRLTVT.

The rearrangement links TRBV27 to TRBJ2-7, with 8 bases lining up with TRBD1. Germline loops: CDR1 MNHEY, CDR2 SMNVEV (reference sequence). The V and J ends lost 5 bases and 7 bases, in that order; junction bases with no gene match: 10. This CDR3 spans 14 amino acids. This CDR3 is CASSVSGTGVEQYF. CDR3 nucleotide sequence: TGTGCCAGCAGTGTCTCCGGGACAGGAGTGGAGCAGTACTTC.